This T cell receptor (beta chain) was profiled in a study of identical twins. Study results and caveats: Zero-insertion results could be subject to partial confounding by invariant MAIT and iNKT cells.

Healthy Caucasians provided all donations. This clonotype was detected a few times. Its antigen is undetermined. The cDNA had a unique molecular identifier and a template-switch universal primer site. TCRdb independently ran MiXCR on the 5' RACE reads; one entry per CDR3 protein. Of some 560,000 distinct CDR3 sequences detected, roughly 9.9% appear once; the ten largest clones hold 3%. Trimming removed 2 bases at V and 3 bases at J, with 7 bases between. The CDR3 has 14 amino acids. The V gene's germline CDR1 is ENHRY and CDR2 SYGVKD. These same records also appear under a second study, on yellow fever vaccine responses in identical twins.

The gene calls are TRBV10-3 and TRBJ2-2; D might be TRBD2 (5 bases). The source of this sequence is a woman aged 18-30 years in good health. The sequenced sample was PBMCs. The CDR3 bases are TGTGCCATCAGTGAGATGGGAGACACCGGGGAGCTGTTTTTT. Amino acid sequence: CAISEMGDTGELFF.